These 26 T cell receptor beta chains share one sample of origin, sequenced in a study of cytomegalovirus exposure and HLA in healthy donors. Profiled with immunoSEQ multiplex PCR; TCRdb holds only in-frame clones, not every one. The sample consists of approximately 54,000 clones, approximately 90% of them appearing once. Material for sequencing was PBMCs. The receptors here all came from a young woman in good health and CMV-seropositive.

J is TRBJ1-2 and V is TRBV6-1; D may be TRBD1 (6 bases). Germline values: CDR1 MNHNS, CDR2 SASEGT. The CDR3 consists of 14 residues. Trimming took off 2 bases at V and 6 bases at J, with 13 bases between the two ends. The CDR3 protein is CASSENVGGHGYTF. The CDR3 DNA reads TGTGCCAGCAGTGAAAACGTAGGGGGACATGGCTACACCTTC.

The chain recombines TRBV7-2 with TRBJ1-6; no definite D call. The ends were cut back, 5 bases at V and 0 bases at J, with 8 bases in the middle. The CDR3 sequence is 15 residues long. The germline V gene encodes CDR1 SGHTA and CDR2 FQGNSA. The CDR3 reads CASSRPGSYNSPLHF. The CDR3 region has the DNA TGTGCCAGCAGCCGCCCGGGCTCCTATAATTCACCCCTCCACTTT.

The chain joins TRBV6-1 to TRBJ2-2; maybe TRBD2 (5 bases). Germline V gene lookup returns CDR1 MNHNS and CDR2 SASEGT. This CDR3 region has 14 residues. V was pared by 2 bases and J by 7 bases, with 11 bases between. CDR3 nucleotide sequence: TGTGCCAGCAGTGAACGGAGGCGGAGCGGGGAGCTGTTTTTT. Translated, it gives CASSERRRSGELFF.

This clone was counted once. The V gene is TRBV4-2, the J gene TRBJ2-1; 7 bases are a match to TRBD2. V shed 0 bases and J 4 bases; nucleotides not matched to a gene: 3. The CDR3 sequence is 15 residues long. Germline V gene data show CDR1 as LGHNA and CDR2 as YNFKEQ. CDR3 DNA: TGTGCCAGCAGCCAAGACGACGGGGGGTACAATGAGCAGTTCTTC. Amino acids: CASSQDDGGYNEQFF.

This chain joins TRBV27 and TRBJ2-5; maybe TRBD1 (5 bases). Germline CDR1 is MNHEY and CDR2 is SMNVEV (reference sequence). This CDR3 is 16 amino acids long. The V and J ends lost 6 bases and 3 bases respectively, with 20 bases between them. CDR3 sequence (DNA): TGTGCCAGCAGCCGCGACAGACAATTTGTGGAAGAGACCCAGTACTTC. Its protein product is CASSRDRQFVEETQYF.

To note about this clone: The sample contains more than one DNA sequence encoding this CDR3. The chain joins TRBV5-1 to TRBJ2-1, with D possibly TRBD2 on 5 matching bases. The CDR3 totals 14 residues. V was trimmed by 0 bases and J by 5 bases, leaving 9 bases between them. Germline V gene data show CDR1 as SGHRS and CDR2 as YFSETQ. The chain's CDR3 is CASSLGSGNNEQFF. CDR3 sequence (DNA): TGCGCCAGCAGCTTGGGGTCCGGGAACAATGAGCAGTTCTTC.

The chain links TRBV10-1 to TRBJ1-1; tentatively, D is TRBD1 (6 bases). Germline assignment: CDR1 WNHNN and CDR2 SYGVQD (reference sequence). The V and J ends lost 2 bases and 0 bases respectively, with 7 bases between them. The CDR3 consists of 14 residues. CDR3 in amino acids: CASSEGTLNTEAFF. CDR3 bases: TGCGCCAGCAGTGAGGGGACATTGAACACTGAAGCTTTCTTT.

The V and J genes are TRBV7-2 and TRBJ2-1; D is undetermined. Germline V gene sequence: CDR1 SGHTA, CDR2 FQGNSA. The ends were cut back, 1 base at V and 6 bases at J, with 7 bases in the middle. The CDR3 totals 13 residues. CDR3 in amino acids: CASSLGRVNEQFF. CDR3 in DNA: TGTGCCAGCAGCTTAGGCCGGGTCAATGAGCAGTTCTTC.

The chain couples TRBV4-1 to TRBJ1-4, with D possibly TRBD1 on 5 matching bases. This CDR3 region has 16 residues. V was clipped by 1 base and J by 8 bases, with 17 bases between them. Germline loops: CDR1 MGHRA, CDR2 YSYEKL. The chain's CDR3 is CASSQGRRGGEEKLFF. The CDR3 DNA is TGCGCCAGCAGCCAAGGGCGCCGGGGGGGAGAGGAAAAACTGTTTTTT.

The rearrangement joins TRBV4-1 to TRBJ2-7, with 9 bases matching TRBD1. Per the germline V gene, CDR1 is MGHRA and CDR2 is YSYEKL. This CDR3 has 15 residues. V lost 4 bases to trimming and J lost 5 bases; unmatched junction nucleotides: 9. The CDR3 sequence: CASSLGRTGDDEQYF. The CDR3 DNA reads TGCGCCAGCAGCCTAGGAAGGACAGGGGATGACGAGCAGTACTTC.

V gene TRBV5-1 combines with J gene TRBJ1-3, with TRBD1 as a possible D gene (6 bases). The germline V gene encodes CDR1 SGHRS and CDR2 YFSETQ. Trimming took off 3 bases at V and 4 bases at J, with 17 bases between the two ends. The CDR3 sequence is 16 residues long. This chain's CDR3 is CASSSQGTWEGNTIYF. CDR3 bases: TGCGCCAGCAGCTCCCAGGGGACCTGGGAGGGAAACACCATATATTTT.

V usage is TRBV5-6 and J usage is TRBJ2-2; maybe TRBD1 (5 bases). The CDR3 covers 16 residues. Germline CDR1 SGHDT, CDR2 YYEEEE. Trimming stripped 0 bases from V and 4 bases from J, with 13 bases between. CDR3 DNA: TGTGCCAGCAGCTTGGGACAGCCAAAACCCACCGGGGAGCTGTTTTTT. Translating it yields CASSLGQPKPTGELFF.

The chain links TRBV27 to TRBJ1-1; 10 nucleotides match TRBD1. This CDR3 comprises 14 residues. The V segment lost 4 bases and the J segment 4 bases; nucleotides outside the gene matches: 3. Germline CDR1 MNHEY, CDR2 SMNVEV (reference sequence). The CDR3 bases are TGTGCCAGCAGTTCGGGACAGGGGTCCACTGAAGCTTTCTTT. Protein product: CASSSGQGSTEAFF.

V is TRBV2 and J is TRBJ1-4; maybe TRBD1 (6 bases). The CDR3 is 15 residues long. V lost 5 bases and J lost 1, with 11 bases in between. Germline CDR1 is SNHLY and CDR2 is FYNNEI. CDR3 residues: CASSKNRETNEKLFF. CDR3 DNA sequence: TGTGCCAGCAGTAAAAACAGGGAAACTAATGAAAAACTGTTTTTT.

This rearrangement joins TRBV4-2 to TRBJ2-1; possible D gene TRBD1, 5 bases. CDR3 length: 14 amino acids. Germline V gives CDR1 LGHNA, CDR2 YNFKEQ. Trimming removed 2 bases from V and 4 bases from J, with 9 bases in between. CDR3: CASSQLRQYNEQFF. In DNA, the CDR3 is TGTGCCAGCAGCCAACTTAGACAGTACAATGAGCAGTTCTTC.

V usage is TRBV9 and J usage is TRBJ1-5; D possibly corresponds to TRBD1 (5 bases). Germline values: CDR1 SGDLS, CDR2 YYNGEE. Trimming left V 4 bases short and J 1 base short, with 12 bases between. CDR3 length: 15 residues. CDR3 sequence: CASSFGGVSNQPQHF. The DNA of the CDR3 is TGTGCCAGCAGCTTCGGAGGGGTAAGCAATCAGCCCCAGCATTTT. The variable domain in full, with the rest retrieved from reference TRBV9 and TRBJ1-5, is DSGVTQTPKHLITATGQRVTLRCSPRSGDLSVYWYQQSLDQGLQFLIQYYNGEERAKGNILERFSAQQFPDLHSELNLSSLELGDSALYFCASSFGGVSNQPQHFGDGTRLSIL.

The table lists this clone with a count of one. V and J are TRBV5-1 and TRBJ2-3; weak D call: TRBD2 (6 bases). The CDR3 has 16 residues. Deletions cut 4 bases from V and 9 bases from J, with 24 bases between. CDR1 is SGHRS, CDR2 YFSETQ, per germline. The CDR3 reads CASSQTTRGPGETQYF. For the CDR3, the DNA is TGCGCCAGCAGCCAAACTACTAGGGGACCGGGGGAAACGCAGTATTTT.

The rearrangement joins TRBV27 to TRBJ2-1, with TRBD1 matching over 7 bases. The CDR3 is 15 amino acids. J was trimmed by 6 bases and V by 5 bases; bases with no gene match: 10. CDR1 is MNHEY and CDR2 is SMNVEV in the germline V gene (reference sequence). The CDR3 nucleotides read TGTGCCAGCAGTGAGTGGACAGGCGCCAGCAATGAGCAGTTCTTC. It translates to CASSEWTGASNEQFF.

The chain uses TRBV4-1 and TRBJ1-2, with a possible D match to TRBD1 (5 bases). CDR1 is MGHRA and CDR2 is YSYEKL in the germline V gene. V dropped 4 bases and J dropped 8 bases, with 17 bases sitting between them. The CDR3 totals 14 residues. DNA of the CDR3: TGCGCCAGCAGCCGTGACGGGGGACGGGGGGGCTACACCTTC. Protein: CASSRDGGRGGYTF.

The genes are TRBV29-1 and TRBJ2-5, with D possibly TRBD2 on 5 matching bases. The V end lost 6 bases, the J end lost 5 bases, and 10 bases lay between the germline ends. The CDR3 loop spans 11 amino acids. The germline CDR1 and CDR2 sequences are SQVTM and ANQGSEA. CDR3 protein: CSVKRRETQYF. For the CDR3, the DNA is TGCAGCGTCAAAAGGAGGGAGACCCAGTACTTC.

The chain carries TRBV10-3 and TRBJ2-7, with TRBD1 matching 7 bases. Trimming took 0 bases from V and 3 from J; bases not matched to a gene: 11. The CDR3 has 17 residues. Germline CDR1 reads ENHRY; CDR2 reads SYGVKD. The CDR3 spells CAISESRGAGGYYEQYF. For the CDR3, the DNA is TGTGCCATCAGTGAGTCACGTGGGGCAGGGGGATACTACGAGCAGTACTTC.

The chain is built from TRBV7-9 and TRBJ2-2, with TRBD2 as a possible D gene (6 bases). Germline CDR1 and CDR2: SEHNR and FQNEAQ (reference sequence). Trimming took 6 bases from V and 3 from J, leaving 17 bases between them. CDR3 size: 16 residues. The CDR3 sequence is CASSKQGGLDTGELFF. CDR3 nucleotides: TGTGCCAGCAGTAAGCAGGGAGGACTGGACACCGGGGAGCTGTTTTTT. Variable domain in full (rest from reference TRBV7-9 and TRBJ2-2): DTGVSQNPRHKITKRGQNVTFRCDPISEHNRLYWYRQTLGQGPEFLTYFQNEAQLEKSRLLSDRFSAERPKGSFSTLEIQRTEQGDSAMYLCASSKQGGLDTGELFFGEGSRLTVL.

The chain carries TRBV5-1 and TRBJ1-3, with a possible D match to TRBD1 (5 bases). The germline V gene has CDR1 SGHRS and CDR2 YFSETQ. This CDR3 contains 15 residues. Deletions cut 0 bases from V and 0 bases from J, with 7 bases between. Here the CDR3 reads CASSLAGASGNTIYF. CDR3 DNA sequence: TGCGCCAGCAGCTTGGCTGGGGCCTCTGGAAACACCATATATTTT.

J is TRBJ2-7 and V is TRBV6-1, with TRBD2 matching over 7 bases. Germline CDR1 reads MNHNS; CDR2 reads SASEGT. The CDR3 has 17 residues. V lost 4 bases and J lost 2; bases outside the gene matches: 14. The CDR3 bases are TGTGCCAGCAGTGGACGACTAGCTAAGGGCCGGACCTACGAGCAGTACTTC. Residues: CASSGRLAKGRTYEQYF.

The chain uses TRBV29-1 and TRBJ1-4; 7 bases align to TRBD1. The J segment lost 4 bases and the V segment lost 5 bases, leaving 7 bases of the junction unmatched. CDR1 and CDR2 (germline): SQVTM, ANQGSEA. The CDR3 sequence is 14 residues long. CDR3 bases: TGCAGCGTTTCCCGACAGGGCGTTAATGAAAAACTGTTTTTT. Residues: CSVSRQGVNEKLFF. The full variable domain, in which reference TRBV29-1 and TRBJ1-4 provide the parts outside the CDR3, is SAVISQKPSRDICQRGTSLTIQCQVDSQVTMMFWYRQQPGQSLTLIATANQGSEATYESGFVIDKFPISRPNLTFSTLTVSNMSPEDSSIYLCSVSRQGVNEKLFFGSGTQLSVL.

The sample holds a few counts of this clone. This chain uses TRBV4-1 with TRBJ1-6, with TRBD1 as a possible D gene (5 bases). The germline CDR1 and CDR2 sequences are MGHRA and YSYEKL. CDR3 length: 15 amino acids. The V end was cut by 1 base, the J end by 8 bases, with 12 bases between. Here the CDR3 reads CASSQVGGGDSPLHF. CDR3 DNA sequence: TGCGCCAGCAGCCAAGTAGGCGGGGGGGATTCACCCCTCCACTTT.